These 28 T cell receptor beta chains came from one sample sequenced in a study of PD-1 blockade in classical Hodgkin lymphoma. Following autologous stem cell transplantation, relapse occurred in every patient, and exposure to brentuximab vedotin varied. Measured with immunoSEQ multiplex PCR; TCRdb has only the in-frame clones, and not every one. Of tens of thousands of clones in the sample, about 63% are singletons; the top ten hold 5.8%. The material sequenced was peripheral blood mononuclear cells (PBMCs), taken at baseline. The receptors shown here come from a human donor with classical Hodgkin lymphoma.

This chain uses TRBV2 with TRBJ1-6; D uncertain. With 2 bases removed from V and 13 bases from J, the gap between germline ends came to 12 bases. The germline V gene has CDR1 SNHLY and CDR2 FYNNEI. The CDR3 covers 13 residues. The CDR3 coding sequence is TGTGCCAGCAGTGAAACGGGTCCTAGGCCCCTCCACTTT. Encoded protein: CASSETGPRPLHF.

There are a few counts of this clone. The chain has TRBV12-1 and TRBJ2-2; no DNA check was done on the table's D call, TRBD2. TRBV12-1 is tagged as a pseudogene. The CDR3 runs to 16 residues. The CDR3 here is CASSSAGGPDTGELFF. DNA for the CDR3: TGTGCCAGCAGCTCCGCGGGGGGACCAGACACCGGGGAGCTGTTTTTT.

The V gene is TRBV28, the J gene TRBJ1-1, with D possibly matching TRBD1 (5 bases). V was shortened by 5 bases and J by 5 bases, with 15 bases between the two germline ends. Germline values: CDR1 MDHEN, CDR2 SYDVKM. The CDR3 consists of 14 residues. The CDR3 DNA reads as TGTGCCAGCAGTCCTCAGGGCAGGTCGACTGAAGCTTTCTTT. It translates to CASSPQGRSTEAFF.

This clone is medium-sized. This chain joins TRBV28 and TRBJ1-1, with D possibly TRBD1 on 5 matching bases. The germline V and J ends were trimmed by 3 bases and 1 base, with 12 bases remaining between them. The CDR3 runs 15 residues. The germline V gene has CDR1 MDHEN and CDR2 SYDVKM. DNA for the CDR3: TGTGCCAGCAGTTTGTGGGCCAGGGCGAACACTGAAGCTTTCTTT. It encodes CASSLWARANTEAFF.

The chain uses TRBV6-5 and TRBJ1-1; maybe TRBD1 (5 bases). Germline CDR1 reads MNHEY; CDR2 reads SVGAGI. This CDR3 region has 13 residues. V lost 8 bases and J 5 bases, leaving 15 bases between the germline ends. DNA for the CDR3: TGTGCCAGCGAGAGGGGCCGGGGGACTGAAGCTTTCTTT. Translating gives CASERGRGTEAFF.

This chain joins TRBV28 and TRBJ2-3; unclear D gene. Trimming took off 4 bases at V and 5 bases at J, with 4 bases between the two ends. CDR1 is MDHEN and CDR2 is SYDVKM in the germline V gene. The CDR3 sequence is 11 residues long. DNA of the CDR3: TGTGCCAGCAGTTGGGGAGATACGCAGTATTTT. This encodes CASSWGDTQYF.

In this sample, this clone is large. The genes are TRBV10-2 and TRBJ1-1; TRBD1 matches 8 bases. V trimming: 2 bases; J trimming: 4 bases; junction bases outside the gene matches: 6. Germline values: CDR1 WSHSY, CDR2 SAAADI. The length of the CDR3 is 15 residues. This CDR3 is CASSEAGGGRTEAFF. The CDR3 DNA sequence: TGCGCCAGCAGTGAGGCAGGGGGCGGTCGCACTGAAGCTTTCTTT.

A remark on this clone: The junction departs from the called germline gene at one end, perhaps through a read error. The J gene is TRBJ1-4, the V gene TRBV28; TRBD1 matches at 11 bases. Germline V lookup: CDR1 MDHEN, CDR2 SYDVKM. The CDR3 runs to 19 residues. DNA of the CDR3: TGTGTCAGCGGGACAGGGGGTCTCGGGGGCGTCGGGACTAATGAAAAACTGTTTTTT. Translated: CVSGTGGLGGVGTNEKLFF.

V and J are TRBV7-2 and TRBJ2-7; maybe TRBD1 (6 bases). This CDR3 spans 15 amino acids. V dropped 7 bases and J dropped 2 bases, with 18 bases sitting between them. The germline gives CDR1 SGHTA, CDR2 FQGNSA. The CDR3 reads CASTKGQGSPYEQYF. DNA for the CDR3: TGTGCCAGCACCAAGGGGCAGGGGAGTCCCTACGAGCAGTACTTC.

The chain uses TRBV6-5 and TRBJ1-4, with a weak D call TRBD1 (5 bases). There are 15 residues in the CDR3. The V end lost 6 bases, the J end lost 5 bases, and 16 bases lay between the germline ends. The germline V gene has CDR1 MNHEY and CDR2 SVGAGI. The CDR3 spells CASSPGAGGNEKLFF. CDR3 nucleotide sequence: TGTGCCAGCAGCCCCGGCGCGGGGGGAAATGAAAAACTGTTTTTT.

This rearrangement joins TRBV4-3 to TRBJ2-7, with D maybe TRBD2 (5 bases). Trimming removed 0 bases from V and 3 bases from J, with 21 bases in between. CDR1 is LGHNA and CDR2 is YSLEER in the germline V gene. The CDR3 has 18 residues. This CDR3 is CASSQDLRPPEEGYEQYF. The CDR3 nucleotides read TGCGCCAGCAGCCAAGATCTTCGCCCCCCTGAAGAGGGCTACGAGCAGTACTTC.

The chain combines TRBV30 with TRBJ2-1, with 8 bases that match TRBD2. This CDR3 has 14 residues. In germline, CDR1 is GTSNPN, CDR2 SVGIG (reference sequence). Trimming cost V 4 bases and J 10 bases; bases outside gene matches: 12. The CDR3 loop is CAWTAGAVIGEQFF. The DNA for the CDR3 is TGTGCCTGGACAGCGGGGGCCGTCATCGGCGAGCAGTTCTTC.

The chain recombines TRBV6-5 with TRBJ2-3, with a weak D call TRBD1 (6 bases). The CDR3 totals 14 residues. Germline-derived CDR1 and CDR2 are MNHEY and SVGAGI. V lost 5 bases and J 7 bases, leaving 16 bases between the germline ends. CDR3 sequence reads: CASSGVWGRNTQYF. CDR3 coding DNA: TGTGCCAGCAGTGGGGTCTGGGGGCGGAATACGCAGTATTTT.

The chain couples TRBV5-4 to TRBJ2-1; TRBD1 might be the D (5 bases). The CDR3 extends over 14 amino acids. Germline CDR1 reads SGHNT; CDR2 reads YYREEE (reference sequence). The V gene lost 3 bases and the J gene lost 7 bases, with 14 bases spanning the gap. The CDR3 DNA sequence: TGTGCCAGCAGCTCGTGGGGCCGGTGGAATGAGCAGTTCTTC. It encodes CASSSWGRWNEQFF.

The rearrangement uses TRBV5-4 and TRBJ2-7; 8 positions match TRBD1. The germline V gene encodes CDR1 SGHNT and CDR2 YYREEE (reference sequence). Trimming cost V 0 bases and J 0 bases; bases outside gene matches: 5. The CDR3 has 16 amino acids. The CDR3 nucleotides read TGTGCCAGCAGCTTGGGGCCCGGGACAGGCTCCTACGAGCAGTACTTC. Encoded protein: CASSLGPGTGSYEQYF.

This clone appeared once. The J gene is TRBJ2-4, the V gene TRBV21-1; the D call in the table, TRBD1, was not verified against the DNA. TRBV21-1 is deemed a pseudogene. The CDR3 is made up of 17 amino acids. CDR3 nucleotides: TGTGCCAGCAGCAACGAACCCCCGAGGCCAGGGGTGAACATTCAGTACTTC. Protein: CASSNEPPRPGVNIQYF.

This chain uses TRBV7-2 with TRBJ2-3, with 7 bases that match TRBD1. Per germline, CDR1 SGHTA and CDR2 FQGNSA. With 5 bases clipped from V and 4 bases from J, the junction kept 9 bases outside the gene matches. The CDR3 contains 15 residues. In nucleotides, the CDR3 is TGTGCCAGCAGCCGAAGGACAGGTTGGGCAGATACGCAGTATTTT. Translated, it gives CASSRRTGWADTQYF.

The chain links TRBV19 to TRBJ2-4, with D hard to call. Germline CDR1 is LNHDA and CDR2 is SQIVND (reference sequence). The CDR3 spans 10 residues. V was pared by 6 bases and J by 10 bases, with 7 bases between. CDR3 coding DNA: TGTGCCAGTAGCGGGCCTATTCAGTACTTC. Its protein product is CASSGPIQYF.

This chain joins TRBV7-2 and TRBJ1-1, with a possible D match to TRBD1 (5 bases). V lost 5 bases and J lost 11, with 15 bases in between. The CDR3 has 12 residues. Per germline, CDR1 SGHTA and CDR2 FQGNSA. CDR3 DNA: TGTGCCAGCAGCCCAGGCTGGGGGTCTGCTTTCTTT. This encodes CASSPGWGSAFF.

The genes are TRBV5-1 and TRBJ2-2; TRBD2 agrees at 10 bases. V was pared by 5 bases and J by 4 bases, with 17 bases of the junction left unmatched. Germline V gene lookup returns CDR1 SGHRS and CDR2 YFSETQ. The CDR3 is 19 amino acids. CDR3 DNA: TGCGCCAGCAGACCGATGGGGACTAGCGTGGAGGGCGGCACCGGGGAGCTGTTTTTT. This gives the protein CASRPMGTSVEGGTGELFF.

This clone is a singleton in its sample. The chain joins TRBV10-3 to TRBJ2-3; no reliable D call. CDR1 is ENHRY and CDR2 is SYGVKD in the germline V gene. Trimming shortened V by 11 bases and J by 0 bases, and 6 bases separated the two germline ends. There are 11 residues in the CDR3. The CDR3 loop is CAAASTDTQYF. The CDR3 region has the DNA TGTGCCGCTGCTAGCACAGATACGCAGTATTTT.

Judged by abundance, this clone is medium-sized (0.01 to 0.1%). This rearrangement joins TRBV14 to TRBJ1-2; no definite D call. Germline assignment: CDR1 SGHDN and CDR2 FVKESK. The germline V and J ends were trimmed by 1 base and 10 bases, with 7 bases remaining between them. CDR3 size: 11 residues. The CDR3 coding sequence is TGTGCCAGCAGCCAAGGTCCCGACTACACCTTC. Its translation: CASSQGPDYTF. The variable domain in full, completed from reference TRBV14 and TRBJ1-2, reads EAGVTQFPSHSVIEKGQTVTLRCDPISGHDNLYWYRRVMGKEIKFLLHFVKESKQDESGMPNNRFLAERTGGTYSTLKVQPAELEDSGVYFCASSQGPDYTFGSGTRLTVV.

The count of this clone is one. The chain employs TRBV28 and TRBJ1-2, with 9 bases matching TRBD1. The V gene end was trimmed by 4 bases and the J gene end by 4 bases; junction bases not matched to a gene: 4. The CDR3 runs 14 residues. The germline gives CDR1 MDHEN, CDR2 SYDVKM. The CDR3 loop is CASSSGQGIYGYTF. The CDR3 region has the DNA TGTGCCAGCAGTTCGGGACAGGGTATCTATGGCTACACCTTC.

The rearrangement uses TRBV6-5 and TRBJ2-1; D gene uncertain. Germline CDR1 is MNHEY and CDR2 is SVGAGI. Between the trimmed V and J ends, which lost 0 bases and 1 base, there was a span of 4 bases. CDR3 length equals 14 residues. DNA for the CDR3: TGTGCCAGCAGTTACTCGATGTCCTACAATGAGCAGTTCTTC. Residues: CASSYSMSYNEQFF.

The J gene is TRBJ1-4, the V gene TRBV7-2; D gene uncertain. CDR1 SGHTA and CDR2 FQGNSA come from the germline V gene. This CDR3 contains 14 residues. V was pared by 4 bases and J by 5 bases, with 11 bases between. For the CDR3, the DNA is TGTGCCAGCAGCTCCAGACGACACAATGAAAAACTGTTTTTT. This encodes CASSSRRHNEKLFF.

This chain connects TRBV11-2 to TRBJ1-6, with D possibly TRBD1 on 5 matching bases. Germline V gene lookup returns CDR1 SGHAT and CDR2 FQNNGV. CDR3 length: 13 amino acids. V was shortened by 5 bases and J by 7 bases, with 9 bases between the two germline ends. CDR3 loop: CASSLGPNSPLHF. The CDR3 DNA is TGTGCCAGCAGCCTGGGACCCAATTCACCCCTCCACTTT. The variable domain in full, completed from reference TRBV11-2 and TRBJ1-6, reads EAGVAQSPRYKIIEKRQSVAFWCNPISGHATLYWYQQILGQGPKLLIQFQNNGVVDDSQLPKDRFSAERLKGVDSTLKIQPAKLEDSAVYLCASSLGPNSPLHFGNGTRLTVT.

The chain has TRBV9 and TRBJ1-2; 7 nucleotides agree with TRBD1. Trimming took 2 bases from V and 7 from J; bases not matched to a gene: 5. The germline CDR1 and CDR2 sequences are SGDLS and YYNGEE. The CDR3 runs to 13 residues. CDR3 protein: CASSVSQGFGYTF. The DNA of the CDR3 is TGTGCCAGCAGCGTCTCACAGGGGTTTGGCTACACCTTC.

The genes are TRBV6-5 and TRBJ1-1; TRBD1 is a possible D gene (5 bases). Germline V CDR1 and CDR2: MNHEY, SVGAGI. V shed 2 bases and J shed 10 bases, with 14 bases lying between them. The CDR3 has 13 residues. Here the CDR3 DNA reads TGTGCCAGCAGTTACGTTATCCAGGGAATAGCTTTCTTT. It codes for CASSYVIQGIAFF.